This TCR beta chain was obtained from a study of shared clonotypes between healthy human individuals. General study points: Large sequencing depth failed to make sorted-subset sequencing complete, rarefaction showed.

The CDR3 totals 12 residues. V was clipped by 3 bases and J by 3 bases, with 7 bases between them. Germline loops: CDR1 SGDLS, CDR2 YYNGEE. Regarding this clone: Its cognate antigen is unknown.

Profiling relied on immunoSEQ multiplex PCR, and the TCRdb table lists in-frame clones only, not all of them. This sample has about 2.4 million clones, with 93% found just once. Sequencing used naive CD4+ T cells from PBMCs. Indicated subset: CD45RA+ positively selected. The rearrangement links TRBV9 to TRBJ2-7; D ambiguous. The source is a man aged 18 to 30 in good health. Some clones in this sample may be carry-over from other donors' samples. CDR3 sequence (DNA): TGTGCCAGCAGCGGGAGTCTCTACGAGCAGTACTTC. Translation: CASSGSLYEQYF.